This T cell receptor (beta chain) emerged from a study of CD4 T cells in relation to SARS-CoV-2 and coronaviruses (dated by TCRdb to the early 2020s). In the study overall: In the ViraFEST assay, PBMCs were grown with antigen for 10 days, and TCR beta CDR3s were then sequenced to identify antigen-specific clonal expansions. The negative reference condition was either a culture with an HIV-1 Nef peptide pool or a culture with no peptide. Using patient-derived lymphoblastoid cell lines, the shared crossreactive spike epitopes were mapped to their HLA restriction. The study assessed, at the TCR clonotype level, memory CD4+ T cell crossreactivity between SARS-CoV-2 and common cold coronavirus spike proteins. The Adaptive Biotechnologies TCR-sequencing kit was used to sequence samples from a few pre-COVID donors and the naive versus memory experiments, whereas other data were Illumina-based. Expansion assays from other donors in the study were sequenced with a different, Illumina-based TCR-beta assay.

The CDR3 runs 13 amino acids, cysteine and phenylalanine included. CDR3 DNA only is kept here, 39 bases in frame from base 1. The germline V gene (reference sequence) yields LGHDT for CDR1 and YNNKEL for CDR2. V lost 5 bases and J lost 4 bases; the stretch between them is 8 bases long. In regard to this clone: Its specific antigen is unknown. The input lacks base qualities; no much larger clone sits a single base away.

What the authors observed across the whole study: The study was limited by small numbers of patients and tested TCRs. No donor contributed both pre-pandemic and post-infection samples, which limited tracing the source of pre-existing responses. Memory CD4+ clonotypes crossrecognizing SARS-CoV-2 and at least one common cold coronavirus spike were found in 55% to 70% of donors. Significantly weaker SARS-CoV-2-driven expansion was shown by crossreactive clones than by monoreactive clones, consistent with antigenic imprinting. Crossreactivity analysis was centred on spike protein, so crossreactivity against other viral proteins was not assessed.

Library preparation was by the immunoSEQ multiplex PCR assay. Turning to the authors' computational methods: During preprocessing, nonproductive sequences were removed, as were CDR3s that did not start with C, did not end with F or W, or were shorter than 7 amino acids. Antigen-specific clonotypes were called with the MANAFEST web app, based on expansion relative to reference and other culture wells. A clone was considered positive if significant expansion relative to the reference culture was observed in 2 of 3 replicate wells at an FDR below 0.05. Positive clones also required significant expansion versus all other tandem wells and an odds ratio above 5. CDR3 homology was measured as pairwise Levenshtein distance, computed with the stringdist R package after trimming three terminal residues from each end. The source is immuneACCESS, and TCRdb retained only in-frame sequences with V and J called. Part of the clones is not carried over; for the studies checked, unresolved V genes explain less than half of this, and the remainder is unexplained. V and J calls and clone size are as listed in that table; D and trimming were resolved from the DNA. This sample gives 25,000 to 30,000 clones in total; 74% of them show up just once. Jointly, the top ten make up approximately 22% of the sample.

CD4+ T cells from unexposed donors were collected before the COVID-19 pandemic (2011-2018). Following 10 days of culture, the EasySep CD4+ T cell isolation kit was used to isolate CD4+ T cells. As cell numbers permitted, CD4+ T cells from unexposed donors were tested for reactivity to SARS-CoV-2 S and N and to four common cold coronavirus spike pools. Each well received over 1.5 million PBMCs, cultured in IMDM supplemented with about 5.4% human AB serum and roughly 10 IU/ml IL-2. Half of the culture medium was replaced with fresh IL-2-containing medium on days 3 and 7. Triplicate replicate wells were generally used for each peptide culture condition. The leukapheresis product for the unexposed donors was obtained through commercial purchase. Ficoll-Paque PLUS gradient centrifugation was used to isolate PBMCs from either whole blood or leukapheresis product. The PBMCs went either fresh into the expansion assay or into cryopreservation at -140 degrees C. The QIAamp Micro DNA Kit was used to extract genomic DNA from the CD4+ T cells.

Recombination connected TRBV3-1 (or the pseudogene TRBV3-2) to TRBJ1-4, with no confidently assigned D gene. This TCR came from a human donor in good health. The specimen sequenced was CD4+ T cells from PBMCs, cultured in vitro. The CDR3 region has the sequence CASSMESNEKLFF. The nucleotide sequence is TGTGCCAGCAGCATGGAGAGTAATGAAAAACTGTTTTTT.